What follows is one TCR beta chain and its context. Here immunoSEQ multiplex PCR was the method, and the copy in TCRdb shows in-frame clones only, minus some. The data hold 200,000 or so clones, with about 90% observed a single time. This record comes from a study of control samples from healthy donors and cancer patients. Between the trimmed V and J ends, which lost 5 bases and 0 bases, there was a span of 14 bases. The CDR3 loop spans 15 amino acids. Germline V lookup: CDR1 SGHRS, CDR2 YFSETQ. The rearrangement joins TRBV5-1 to TRBJ1-2; D perhaps matches TRBD1 (5 bases). The specimen was blood. This sequence was found in a man under 40 in good health. CDR3 region: CASRPGDPSNYGYTF. CDR3 bases: TGCGCCAGCAGGCCGGGGGACCCCTCTAACTATGGCTACACCTTC.